One sample yielded the 32 T cell receptor beta chains listed below, sequenced in a study of post-analysis software for immune sequencing data. Study results and caveats: The study found TRBV5-6, TRBV5-1 and TRBV20-1 among about 5 TRBV segments more frequent in patients than controls.

These receptors have no known antigen. TCR beta libraries were prepared from cDNA with unique molecular identifiers. TCRdb processed the PCR reads anew with MiXCR; each CDR3 protein has one entry. The data contain roughly 650,000 distinct CDR3 sequences, more than 50% of them singletons. The sequenced material came from blood. The origin of the receptors is a girl under 10 years old with multiple sclerosis.

V and J are TRBV20-1 and TRBJ1-2, with D uncertain. The CDR3 extends over 13 amino acids. V was clipped by 6 bases and J by 4 bases, with 15 bases between them. Germline values: CDR1 DFQATT, CDR2 SNEGSKA (reference sequence). The CDR3 coding sequence is TGCAGTGCACAGCCCGTACCCCCCTATGGCTACACCTTC. Translated: CSAQPVPPYGYTF.

This clonotype was seen a handful of times. This chain links TRBV20-1 with TRBJ1-6; 7 nucleotides align to TRBD1. The CDR3 extends over 13 amino acids. Unmatched junction bases numbered 6, after V lost 4 bases and J lost 9 bases. Germline V gives CDR1 DFQATT, CDR2 SNEGSKA (reference sequence). The CDR3 spells CSATRQGGSPLHF. CDR3 coding DNA: TGCAGTGCTACCCGACAGGGCGGTTCACCCCTCCACTTT.

This chain links TRBV25-1 with TRBJ1-5, with 10 nucleotides matching TRBD1. The CDR3 consists of 19 residues. Trimming took 3 bases from V and 3 from J; bases not matched to a gene: 14. Germline CDR1 is MGHDK and CDR2 is SYGVNS. The CDR3 region has the DNA TGTGCCAGCAGTGAGCCTGACAGGGGGCGTGGGGTTTTCAATCAGCCCCAGCATTTT. It yields the protein CASSEPDRGRGVFNQPQHF. Together with reference TRBV25-1 and TRBJ1-5, the CDR3 gives the full variable domain: EADIYQTPRYLVIGTGKKITLECSQTMGHDKMYWYQQDPGMELHLIHYSYGVNSTEKGDLSSESTVSRIRTEHFPLTLESARPSHTSQYLCASSEPDRGRGVFNQPQHFGDGTRLSIL.

The rearrangement uses TRBV2 and TRBJ2-4; 14 bases line up with TRBD2. Germline-derived CDR1 and CDR2 are SNHLY and FYNNEI. The V gene end was trimmed by 6 bases and the J gene end by 6 bases; junction bases not matched to a gene: 4. CDR3 size: 15 residues. CDR3 DNA: TGTGCCAGCAGGGGGACTAGCGGGGGATTAAACATTCAGTACTTC. This sequence encodes CASRGTSGGLNIQYF.

This chain uses TRBV11-2 with TRBJ1-5, with D unresolved. V shed 1 base and J shed 5 bases, with 12 bases lying between them. Germline CDR1 SGHAT, CDR2 FQNNGV. The CDR3 sequence is 15 residues long. The CDR3 DNA sequence: TGTGCCAGCAGCTTAGGGTTGGGGAGAGATCAGCCCCAGCATTTT. It specifies CASSLGLGRDQPQHF.

The rearrangement links TRBV12-3 or TRBV12-4 to TRBJ1-1, with D uncertain. The length of the CDR3 is 11 residues. The ends were cut back, 3 bases at V and 11 bases at J, with 10 bases in the middle. The CDR3 DNA reads TGTGCCAGCAGTTTGATGGCTGGGGCTTTCTTT. Encoded protein: CASSLMAGAFF.

V usage is TRBV5-1 and J usage is TRBJ1-2; D remains unclear. The CDR3 totals 13 residues. Trimming removed 0 bases at V and 6 bases at J, with 9 bases between. The V gene's germline CDR1 is SGHRS and CDR2 YFSETQ. The chain's CDR3 is CASSLGGENGYTF. DNA of the CDR3: TGCGCCAGCAGCTTGGGGGGAGAAAATGGCTACACCTTC.

The rearrangement uses TRBV5-5 and TRBJ1-6; 9 bases fit TRBD1. The junction had 10 bases not matched to a gene; V was cut back by 4 bases and J by 8 bases. CDR1 is SGHKS and CDR2 is YYEKEE in the germline V gene (reference sequence). The CDR3 is 16 amino acids. The CDR3 sequence: CASSHPGDRVYSPLHF. CDR3 DNA: TGTGCCAGCAGCCACCCGGGGGACAGGGTATATTCACCCCTCCACTTT.

The chain recombines TRBV20-1 with TRBJ2-3; D is undetermined. Germline V gene data show CDR1 as DFQATT and CDR2 as SNEGSKA (reference sequence). The CDR3 spans 14 residues. Trimming left V 0 bases short and J 7 bases short, with 14 bases between. The CDR3 is CSARDLETLHTQYF. The CDR3 DNA sequence: TGCAGTGCTAGAGACCTGGAGACGTTGCATACGCAGTATTTT.

The rearrangement links TRBV21-1 to TRBJ2-3; TRBD1 is taken as the D call from the table, unchecked against the DNA. TRBV21-1 is recorded as a pseudogene. CDR3 length: 16 amino acids. The CDR3 spells CASTFERDNRTDTQYF. Here the CDR3 DNA reads TGTGCCAGCACCTTTGAGAGGGACAACCGCACAGATACGCAGTATTTT.

The V gene is TRBV11-2, the J gene TRBJ2-3; tentative D call: TRBD2 (6 bases). The CDR3 is made up of 16 amino acids. Germline loops: CDR1 SGHAT, CDR2 FQNNGV. With 5 bases removed from V and 3 bases from J, the gap between germline ends came to 18 bases. This chain's CDR3 is CASSVRLGGSTDTQYF. The CDR3 DNA reads TGTGCCAGCAGCGTTCGACTAGGCGGTTCGACAGATACGCAGTATTTT.

This clonotype was counted between two and nine times. The chain carries TRBV7-9 and TRBJ1-5; D is ambiguous. The CDR3 has 14 residues. In germline, CDR1 is SEHNR, CDR2 FQNEAQ (reference sequence). The V end lost 1 base, the J end lost 6 bases, and 10 bases lay between the germline ends. This CDR3 reads CASSLDSVPQPQHF. Written as DNA, the CDR3 is TGTGCCAGCAGCTTAGATAGTGTTCCTCAGCCCCAGCATTTT.

This chain joins TRBV20-1 and TRBJ2-3; D uncertain. Germline V lookup: CDR1 DFQATT, CDR2 SNEGSKA (reference sequence). This CDR3 region has 11 residues. V was clipped by 3 bases and J by 4 bases, with 5 bases between them. CDR3 DNA sequence: TGCAGTGCTAGGGAGCCAGATACGCAGTATTTT. Protein sequence: CSAREPDTQYF.

This clonotype was detected only a few times. The rearrangement links TRBV20-1 to TRBJ1-2; perhaps TRBD1 as D (5 bases). Trimming removed 7 bases at V and 5 bases at J, with 20 bases between. This CDR3 comprises 14 residues. CDR1 and CDR2 (germline): DFQATT, SNEGSKA (reference sequence). The CDR3 sequence: CSVPPGLDHYGYTF. Here the CDR3 DNA reads TGCAGTGTCCCACCGGGACTAGACCATTATGGCTACACCTTC.

The chain is built from TRBV7-2 and TRBJ2-3, with D hard to call. The germline gives CDR1 SGHTA, CDR2 FQGNSA. The CDR3 has 13 residues. V was pared by 0 bases and J by 12 bases, with 13 bases between. CDR3 sequence: CASSLAGFNRQYF. The CDR3 region has the DNA TGTGCCAGCAGCTTAGCAGGGTTCAATCGTCAGTATTTT.

V and J are TRBV20-1 and TRBJ1-2; D is unresolved. This CDR3 region has 13 residues. CDR1 DFQATT and CDR2 SNEGSKA come from the germline V gene (reference sequence). V lost 5 bases and J lost 3, with 13 bases in between. CDR3 in amino acids: CSARSRGDYGYTF. In DNA form, the CDR3 reads TGCAGTGCTCGATCTCGGGGTGACTATGGCTACACCTTC.

The J gene is TRBJ2-1, the V gene TRBV29-1, with TRBD1 matching 8 bases. The V segment lost 0 bases and the J segment 8 bases; nucleotides outside the gene matches: 6. The CDR3 sequence is 14 residues long. Germline values: CDR1 SQVTM, CDR2 ANQGSEA. Here the CDR3 DNA reads TGCAGCGTTGAAGATCGGACAGGGACCCATGAGCAGTTCTTC. Protein product: CSVEDRTGTHEQFF.

The chain uses TRBV29-1 and TRBJ1-1, with D possibly matching TRBD1 (5 bases). The V gene's germline CDR1 is SQVTM and CDR2 ANQGSEA. The germline V and J ends were trimmed by 8 bases and 7 bases, with 17 bases remaining between them. This CDR3 is built from 12 residues. In DNA form, the CDR3 reads TGCAGCTTGCGTGGCTTGACAGATGAAGCTTTCTTT. Translation: CSLRGLTDEAFF.

This clonotype was picked up a small number of times. The CDR3 region is CASTEDQAKNIQYF. CDR3 coding DNA: TGTGCCAGCACTGAGGACCAAGCCAAAAACATTCAGTACTTC. V and J are TRBV6-2 or TRBV6-3 and TRBJ2-4; D unclear. Germline assignment: CDR1 MNHEY and CDR2 SVGEGT. This CDR3 comprises 14 residues. Trimming took off 7 bases at V and 0 bases at J, with 10 bases between the two ends.

CDR3 in amino acids: CASSSGTSGVYEQYF. The CDR3 DNA sequence: TGTGCCAGCAGCAGCGGGACTAGCGGGGTATACGAGCAGTACTTC. The chain couples TRBV7-2 to TRBJ2-7; 13 nucleotides agree with TRBD2. Per germline, CDR1 SGHTA and CDR2 FQGNSA. This CDR3 is 15 amino acids long. J gave up 4 bases and V 5 bases, and 5 bases lay outside the gene matches.

The chain is built from TRBV20-1 and TRBJ2-3, with D uncertain. The CDR3 is 14 residues long. Trimming pared 1 base from V and 6 bases from J, leaving 14 bases between. From germline, CDR1 is DFQATT and CDR2 SNEGSKA (reference sequence). The DNA for the CDR3 is TGCAGTGCTAGAGGGGCCCTGTCCGTGGATACGCAGTATTTT. It codes for CSARGALSVDTQYF.

On this clonotype itself: A read error may be the cause here, since a much bigger clone is one base away. This chain uses TRBV7-9 with TRBJ1-1; D uncertain. Deletions cut 1 base from V and 4 bases from J, with 7 bases between. The CDR3 totals 13 residues. CDR1 is SEHNR and CDR2 is FQNEAQ in the germline V gene (reference sequence). The CDR3 loop is CASSLEGVTEAFF. In DNA form, the CDR3 reads TGTGCCAGCAGCTTAGAAGGTGTCACTGAAGCTTTCTTT.

The chain links TRBV6-2 or TRBV6-3 to TRBJ1-5, with 7 bases identical to TRBD1. Germline lookup yields CDR1 MNHEY and CDR2 SVGEGT. There are 14 residues in the CDR3. V lost 10 bases and J lost 2; bases outside the gene matches: 8. The CDR3 DNA reads TGTGCCACCTGGAAGGACAGGCGCAATCAGCCCCAGCATTTT. Its protein is CATWKDRRNQPQHF.

This sequence joins TRBV5-1 and TRBJ1-1; 9 nucleotides line up with TRBD1. CDR1 is SGHRS, CDR2 YFSETQ, per germline. V gave up 4 bases and J gave up 1 base; unmatched junction bases: 5. The CDR3 sequence is 15 residues long. The CDR3 here is CASSGDRAANTEAFF. DNA of the CDR3: TGCGCCAGCAGCGGGGACAGGGCGGCGAACACTGAAGCTTTCTTT.

The rearrangement joins TRBV5-5 to TRBJ1-2; D is perhaps TRBD1 (5 bases). Germline CDR1 and CDR2: SGHKS and YYEKEE (reference sequence). The CDR3 totals 14 residues. With 4 bases removed from V and 3 bases from J, the gap between germline ends came to 13 bases. CDR3 in amino acids: CASSAGYPYYGYTF. CDR3 nucleotides: TGTGCCAGCAGCGCAGGGTACCCCTACTATGGCTACACCTTC.

The rearrangement links TRBV5-1 to TRBJ2-3, with a tentative D call TRBD1 (6 bases). CDR3 length: 12 amino acids. CDR1 SGHRS and CDR2 YFSETQ come from the germline V gene. The V and J ends lost 0 bases and 11 bases respectively, with 10 bases between them. This CDR3 reads CASSLDQGQQYF. CDR3 nucleotides: TGCGCCAGCAGCTTGGATCAGGGACAGCAGTATTTT.

This clonotype was counted once. The J gene is TRBJ2-5, the V gene TRBV11-2; possibly TRBD2 for D (5 bases). With 4 bases removed from V and 0 bases from J, the gap between germline ends came to 18 bases. Germline-derived CDR1 and CDR2 are SGHAT and FQNNGV. The CDR3 loop spans 17 amino acids. DNA for the CDR3: TGTGCCAGCAGCTCCCGACAAAAACGCGGGTACCAAGAGACCCAGTACTTC. It encodes CASSSRQKRGYQETQYF.

The J gene is TRBJ2-5, the V gene TRBV6-5; 12 bases agree with TRBD2. Germline V lookup: CDR1 MNHEY, CDR2 SVGAGI. V shed 6 bases, J shed 4 bases, and the junction held 6 bases outside the gene matches. The CDR3 is made up of 15 amino acids. CDR3 sequence reads: CASSPRTSGIETQYF. In DNA, the CDR3 is TGTGCCAGCAGCCCCCGGACTAGCGGGATAGAGACCCAGTACTTC.

This chain uses TRBV12-3 or TRBV12-4 with TRBJ2-1; TRBD2 agrees at 8 bases. The V and J ends lost 5 bases and 1 base, in that order; junction bases with no gene match: 13. The CDR3 spans 18 residues. The CDR3: CASSERTGGPWSYNEQFF. In nucleotides, the CDR3 is TGTGCCAGCAGTGAAAGAACGGGGGGGCCTTGGTCCTACAATGAGCAGTTCTTC.

This clonotype has a handful of counts. Here the CDR3 reads CASSLIAGGNNEQFF. The CDR3 bases are TGTGCCAGCAGCTTAATAGCGGGGGGGAACAATGAGCAGTTCTTC. The genes are TRBV7-2 and TRBJ2-1, with 11 bases lining up with TRBD2. The junction had 2 bases not matched to a gene; V was cut back by 2 bases and J by 5 bases. This CDR3 spans 15 amino acids. Looked up from germline, CDR1 is SGHTA and CDR2 is FQGNSA.

The chain links TRBV7-9 to TRBJ2-1, with TRBD1 matching over 9 bases. The CDR3 totals 15 residues. V gave up 6 bases and J gave up 5 bases; unmatched junction bases: 8. The germline V gene encodes CDR1 SEHNR and CDR2 FQNEAQ (reference sequence). The CDR3 region is CASSDRDRDDNEQFF. CDR3 nucleotide sequence: TGTGCCAGCAGTGACCGGGACAGGGACGACAATGAGCAGTTCTTC.

The chain combines TRBV12-3 or TRBV12-4 with TRBJ1-2; D remains unclear. This CDR3 contains 13 residues. The ends were cut back, 4 bases at V and 4 bases at J, with 10 bases in the middle. CDR3 in DNA: TGTGCCAGCAGTTCCCGCCTGGCCTATGGCTACACCTTC. Translation: CASSSRLAYGYTF.